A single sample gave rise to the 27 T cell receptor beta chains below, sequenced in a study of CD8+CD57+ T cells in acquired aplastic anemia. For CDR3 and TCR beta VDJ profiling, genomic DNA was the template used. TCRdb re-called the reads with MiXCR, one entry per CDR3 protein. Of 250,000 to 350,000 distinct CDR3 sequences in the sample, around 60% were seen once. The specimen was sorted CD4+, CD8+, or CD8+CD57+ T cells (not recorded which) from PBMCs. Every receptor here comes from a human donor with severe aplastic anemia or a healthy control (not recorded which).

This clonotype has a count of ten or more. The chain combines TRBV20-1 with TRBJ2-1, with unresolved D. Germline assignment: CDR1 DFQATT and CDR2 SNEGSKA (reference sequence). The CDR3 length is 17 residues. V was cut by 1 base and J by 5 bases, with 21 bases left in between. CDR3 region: CSARVVGALPAHNEQFF. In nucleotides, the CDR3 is TGCAGTGCTAGAGTCGTTGGAGCATTGCCGGCACACAATGAGCAGTTCTTC.

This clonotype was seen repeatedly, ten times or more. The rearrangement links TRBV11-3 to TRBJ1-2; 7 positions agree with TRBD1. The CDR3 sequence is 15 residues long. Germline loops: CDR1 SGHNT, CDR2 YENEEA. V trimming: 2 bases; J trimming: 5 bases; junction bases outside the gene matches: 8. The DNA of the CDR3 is TGTGCCAGCAGCTTAAGGGACAGACAGCAATATGGCTACACCTTC. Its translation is CASSLRDRQQYGYTF. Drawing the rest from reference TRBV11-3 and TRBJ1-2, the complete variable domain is EAGVVQSPRYKIIEKKQPVAFWCNPISGHNTLYWYLQNLGQGPELLIRYENEEAVDDSQLPKDRFSAERLKGVDSTLKIQPAELGDSAVYLCASSLRDRQQYGYTFGSGTRLTVV.

DNA for the CDR3: TGTGCCAGCAGCCCGTCCCCGGGGGGGGAGACCCAGTACTTC. Protein product: CASSPSPGGETQYF. The V gene is TRBV7-2, the J gene TRBJ2-5; TRBD2 aligns across 8 bases. Germline CDR1 SGHTA, CDR2 FQGNSA. The CDR3 is 14 amino acids. V lost 5 bases, J lost 5 bases, and 7 bases stayed unmatched. Based on the CDR3 plus reference TRBV7-2 and TRBJ2-5, the full variable domain is GAGVSQSPSNKVTEKGKDVELRCDPISGHTALYWYRQSLGQGLEFLIYFQGNSAPDKSGLPSDRFSAERTGGSVSTLTIQRTQQEDSAVYLCASSPSPGGETQYFGPGTRLLVL.

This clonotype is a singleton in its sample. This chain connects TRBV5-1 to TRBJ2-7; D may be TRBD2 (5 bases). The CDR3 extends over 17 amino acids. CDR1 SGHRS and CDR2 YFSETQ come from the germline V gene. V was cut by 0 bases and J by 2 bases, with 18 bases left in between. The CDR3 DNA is TGCGCCAGCAGCTTGGCCTTTACCGGGTCGGGGACCTACGAGCAGTACTTC. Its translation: CASSLAFTGSGTYEQYF.

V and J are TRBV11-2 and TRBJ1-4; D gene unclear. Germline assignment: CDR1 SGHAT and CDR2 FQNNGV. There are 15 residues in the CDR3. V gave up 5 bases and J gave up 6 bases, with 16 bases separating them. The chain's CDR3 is CASSLGRRAHEKLFF. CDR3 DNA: TGTGCCAGCAGCCTCGGACGGAGGGCTCATGAAAAACTGTTTTTT.

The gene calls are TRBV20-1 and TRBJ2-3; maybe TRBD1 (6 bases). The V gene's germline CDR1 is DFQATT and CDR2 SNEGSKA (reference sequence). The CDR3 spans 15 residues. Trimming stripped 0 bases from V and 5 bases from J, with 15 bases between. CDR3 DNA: TGCAGTGCTAGAGATAACTTACGGGGACAAGATACGCAGTATTTT. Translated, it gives CSARDNLRGQDTQYF.

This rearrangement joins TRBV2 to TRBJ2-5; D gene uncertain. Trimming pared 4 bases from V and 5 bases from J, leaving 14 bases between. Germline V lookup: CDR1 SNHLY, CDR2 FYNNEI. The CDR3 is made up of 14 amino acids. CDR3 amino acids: CASSVSRWSETQYF. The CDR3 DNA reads TGTGCCAGCAGTGTATCTCGCTGGAGCGAGACCCAGTACTTC.

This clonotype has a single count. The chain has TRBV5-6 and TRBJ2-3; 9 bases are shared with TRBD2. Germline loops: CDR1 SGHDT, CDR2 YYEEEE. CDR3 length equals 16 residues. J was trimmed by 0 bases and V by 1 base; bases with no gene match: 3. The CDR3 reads CASSLKTSGSTDTQYF. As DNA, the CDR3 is TGTGCCAGCAGCTTGAAGACTAGCGGTAGCACAGATACGCAGTATTTT.

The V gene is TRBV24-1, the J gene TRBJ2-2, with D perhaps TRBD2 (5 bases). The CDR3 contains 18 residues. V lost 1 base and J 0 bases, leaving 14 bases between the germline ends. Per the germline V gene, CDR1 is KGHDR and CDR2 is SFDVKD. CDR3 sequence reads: CATSDFMVRGANTGELFF. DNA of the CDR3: TGTGCCACCAGTGATTTTATGGTTCGGGGTGCGAACACCGGGGAGCTGTTTTTT.

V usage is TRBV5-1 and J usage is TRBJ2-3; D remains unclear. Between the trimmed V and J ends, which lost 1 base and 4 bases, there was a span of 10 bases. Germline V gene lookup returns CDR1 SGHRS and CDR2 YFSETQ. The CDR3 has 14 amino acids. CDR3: CASSLTSYADTQYF. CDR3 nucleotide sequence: TGCGCCAGCAGCTTGACAAGTTACGCAGATACGCAGTATTTT.

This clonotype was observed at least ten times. The CDR3 DNA is TGTGCCAGCAGCTTGGGCAGGAATCAGCCCCAGCATTTT. This translates into CASSLGRNQPQHF. The chain combines TRBV5-6 with TRBJ1-5; no clear D. The germline gives CDR1 SGHDT, CDR2 YYEEEE. The CDR3 has 13 amino acids. The V gene lost 0 bases and the J gene lost 4 bases, with 5 bases spanning the gap.

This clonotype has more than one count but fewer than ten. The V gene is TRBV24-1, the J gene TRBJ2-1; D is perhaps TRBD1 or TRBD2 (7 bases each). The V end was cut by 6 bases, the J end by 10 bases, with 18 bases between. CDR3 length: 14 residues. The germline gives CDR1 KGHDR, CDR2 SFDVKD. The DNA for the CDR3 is TGTGCCACCAGTACCGCAGGGGGGGTGGGAGAGCAGTTCTTC. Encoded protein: CATSTAGGVGEQFF.

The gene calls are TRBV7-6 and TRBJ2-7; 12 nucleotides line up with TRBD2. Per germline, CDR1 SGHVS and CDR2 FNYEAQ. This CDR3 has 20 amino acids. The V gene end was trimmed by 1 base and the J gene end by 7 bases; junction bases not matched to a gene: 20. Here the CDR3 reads CASSLVVWTSGISGNREQYF. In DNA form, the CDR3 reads TGTGCCAGCAGCTTAGTAGTTTGGACTAGCGGGATCTCAGGGAATAGGGAGCAGTACTTC. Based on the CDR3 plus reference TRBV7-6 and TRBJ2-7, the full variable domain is GAGVSQSPRYKVTKRGQDVALRCDPISGHVSLYWYRQALGQGPEFLTYFNYEAQQDKSGLPNDRFSAERPEGSISTLTIQRTEQRDSAMYRCASSLVVWTSGISGNREQYFGPGTRLTVT.

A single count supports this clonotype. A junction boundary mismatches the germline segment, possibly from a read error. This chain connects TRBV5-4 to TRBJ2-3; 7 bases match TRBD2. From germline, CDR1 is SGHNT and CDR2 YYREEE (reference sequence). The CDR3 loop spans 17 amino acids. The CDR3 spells CASSWGGAGYSTDTQCF. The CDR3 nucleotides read TGTGCCAGCAGCTGGGGTGGAGCGGGGTATAGCACAGATACGCAGTGTTTT.

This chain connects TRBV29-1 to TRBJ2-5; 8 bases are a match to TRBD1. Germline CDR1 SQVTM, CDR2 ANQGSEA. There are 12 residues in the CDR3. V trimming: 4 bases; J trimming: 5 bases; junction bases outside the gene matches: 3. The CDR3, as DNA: TGCAGCGTTGGGGACAGGAGGGAGACCCAGTACTTC. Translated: CSVGDRRETQYF.

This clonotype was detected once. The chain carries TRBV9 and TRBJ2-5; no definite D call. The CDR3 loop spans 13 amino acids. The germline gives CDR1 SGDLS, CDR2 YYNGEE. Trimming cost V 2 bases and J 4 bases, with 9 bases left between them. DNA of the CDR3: TGTGCCAGCAGCGTTTCAGATGGAGAGACCCAGTACTTC. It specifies CASSVSDGETQYF.

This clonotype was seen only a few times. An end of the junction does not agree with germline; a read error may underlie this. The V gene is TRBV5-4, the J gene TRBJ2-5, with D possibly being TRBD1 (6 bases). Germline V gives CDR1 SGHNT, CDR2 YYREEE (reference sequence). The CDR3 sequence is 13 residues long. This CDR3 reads CASSVGTKETQCF. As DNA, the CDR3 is TGTGCCAGCAGCGTCGGGACAAAAGAGACCCAGTGCTTC. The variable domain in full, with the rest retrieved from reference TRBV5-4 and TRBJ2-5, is ETGVTQSPTHLIKTRGQQVTLRCSSQSGHNTVSWYQQALGQGPQFIFQYYREEENGRGNFPPRFSGLQFPNYSSELNVNALELDDSALYLCASSVGTKETQCFGPGTRLLVL.

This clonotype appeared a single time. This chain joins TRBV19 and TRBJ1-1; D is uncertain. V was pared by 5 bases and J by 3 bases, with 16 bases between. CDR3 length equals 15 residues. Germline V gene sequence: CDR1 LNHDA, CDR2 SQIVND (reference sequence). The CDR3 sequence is CASSRTGIQDTEAFF. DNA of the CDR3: TGTGCCAGTAGTCGAACGGGGATTCAGGACACTGAAGCTTTCTTT. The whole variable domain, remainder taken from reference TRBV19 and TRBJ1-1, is DGGITQSPKYLFRKEGQNVTLSCEQNLNHDAMYWYRQDPGQGLRLIYYSQIVNDFQKGDIAEGYSVSREKKESFPLTVTSAQKNPTAFYLCASSRTGIQDTEAFFGQGTRLTVV.

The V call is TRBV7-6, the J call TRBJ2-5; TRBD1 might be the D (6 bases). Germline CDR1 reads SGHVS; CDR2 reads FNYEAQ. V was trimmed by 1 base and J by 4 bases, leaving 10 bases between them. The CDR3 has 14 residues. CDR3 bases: TGTGCCAGCAGCTTAGGTCTGGGGGCAGAGACCCAGTACTTC. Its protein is CASSLGLGAETQYF.

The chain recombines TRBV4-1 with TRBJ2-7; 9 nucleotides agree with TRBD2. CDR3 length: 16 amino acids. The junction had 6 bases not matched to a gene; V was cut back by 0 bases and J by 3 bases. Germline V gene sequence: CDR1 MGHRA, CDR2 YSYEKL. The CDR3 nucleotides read TGCGCCAGCAGCCAAGATGGGCTAGCGGGGAACTACGAGCAGTACTTC. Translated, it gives CASSQDGLAGNYEQYF.

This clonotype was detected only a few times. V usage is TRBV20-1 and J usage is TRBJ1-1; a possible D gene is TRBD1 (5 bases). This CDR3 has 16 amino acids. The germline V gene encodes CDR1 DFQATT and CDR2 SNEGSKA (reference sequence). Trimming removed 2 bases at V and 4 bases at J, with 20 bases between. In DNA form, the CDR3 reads TGCAGTGCTAGATCGGCAGGGAAGGACTTGGGCACTGAAGCTTTCTTT. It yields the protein CSARSAGKDLGTEAFF.

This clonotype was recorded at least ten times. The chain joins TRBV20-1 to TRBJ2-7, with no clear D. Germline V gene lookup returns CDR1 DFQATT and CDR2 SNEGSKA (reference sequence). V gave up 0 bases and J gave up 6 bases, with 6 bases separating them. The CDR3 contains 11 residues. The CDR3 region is CSARDPPEQYF. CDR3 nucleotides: TGCAGTGCTAGAGATCCCCCCGAGCAGTACTTC.

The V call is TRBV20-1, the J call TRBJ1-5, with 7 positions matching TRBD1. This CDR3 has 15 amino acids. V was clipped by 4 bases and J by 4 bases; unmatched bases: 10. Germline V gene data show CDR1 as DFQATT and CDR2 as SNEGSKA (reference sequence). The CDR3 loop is CSATRLTGLNQPQHF. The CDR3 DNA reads TGCAGTGCTACCCGTCTGACAGGGCTGAATCAGCCCCAGCATTTT.

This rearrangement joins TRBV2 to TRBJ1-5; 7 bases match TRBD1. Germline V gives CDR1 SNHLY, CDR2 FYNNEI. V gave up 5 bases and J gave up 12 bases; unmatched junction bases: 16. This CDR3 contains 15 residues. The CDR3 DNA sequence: TGTGCCAGCAGTCTTCGGACAGGACTCTCCCCACGCCAGCATTTT. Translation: CASSLRTGLSPRQHF.

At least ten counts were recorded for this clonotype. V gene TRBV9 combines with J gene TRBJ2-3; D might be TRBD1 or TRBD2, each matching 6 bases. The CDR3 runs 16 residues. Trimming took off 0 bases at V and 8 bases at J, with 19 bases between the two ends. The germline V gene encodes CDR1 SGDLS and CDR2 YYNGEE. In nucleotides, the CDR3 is TGTGCCAGCAGCGTAGGGCCTGTGGGGGGCAGCGGTACGCAGTATTTT. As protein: CASSVGPVGGSGTQYF.

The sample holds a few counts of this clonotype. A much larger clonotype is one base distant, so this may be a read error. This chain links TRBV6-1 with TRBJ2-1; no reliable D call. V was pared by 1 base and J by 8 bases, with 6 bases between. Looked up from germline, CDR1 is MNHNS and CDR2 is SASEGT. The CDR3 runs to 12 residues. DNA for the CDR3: TGTGCCAGCAGTGAAGGAGGAGATGAGCAGTTCTTC. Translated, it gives CASSEGGDEQFF.

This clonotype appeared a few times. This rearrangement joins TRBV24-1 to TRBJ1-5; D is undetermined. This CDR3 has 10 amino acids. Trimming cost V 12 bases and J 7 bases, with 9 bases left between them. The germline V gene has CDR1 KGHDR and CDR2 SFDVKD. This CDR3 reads CAPGIQPQHF. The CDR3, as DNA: TGTGCCCCAGGAATCCAGCCCCAGCATTTT.